The entry below describes one TCR beta chain. The antigen is not known. Sample time point: week 47, end of study. Each dose of the vaccine consisted of 300 ug of mutant IDH1 20-mer peptide, with topical imiquimod. The study enrolled donors with new WHO grade 3 or 4 IDH1-mutant, ATRX-lost astrocytomas. This CDR3 has 16 residues. The trim removed 3 bases at V and 1 base at J, leaving 5 bases unmatched. Germline V gives CDR1 MGHDK, CDR2 SYGVNS. The sample belongs to a study of a mutant IDH1 vaccine in newly diagnosed glioma. Study-wide background: Patients received vaccination from 4-6 weeks after radiotherapy alone, or with temozolomide cycles. Most patients had received both radiotherapy and temozolomide, the prior options being radiotherapy, temozolomide, or both.

Sequencing was performed with immunoSEQ multiplex PCR; in TCRdb, only in-frame clones are kept and a portion is missing. The table records around 30,000 clones, roughly nine tenths of them present only once. This TCR derives from a man aged 40-49 years with glioma. This chain links TRBV25-1 with TRBJ2-2; 7 bases fit TRBD1. This specimen consisted of PBMCs, obtained from a glioma patient whose treatment included an IDH1 peptide vaccine. The chain's CDR3 is CASSDLRTGNTGELFF. Written as DNA, the CDR3 is TGTGCCAGCAGTGATCTCCGGACAGGGAACACCGGGGAGCTGTTTTTT.